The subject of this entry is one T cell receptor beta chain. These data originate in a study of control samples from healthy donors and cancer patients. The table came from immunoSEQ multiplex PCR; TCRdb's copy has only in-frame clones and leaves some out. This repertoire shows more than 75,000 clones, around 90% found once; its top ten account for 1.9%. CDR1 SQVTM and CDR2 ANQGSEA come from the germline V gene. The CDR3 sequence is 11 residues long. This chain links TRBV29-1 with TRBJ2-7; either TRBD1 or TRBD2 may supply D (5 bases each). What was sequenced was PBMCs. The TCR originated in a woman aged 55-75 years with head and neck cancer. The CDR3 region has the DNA TGCACAGGCCAGGGACCCTACGAGCAGTACTTC. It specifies CTGQGPYEQYF.